The 30 T cell receptor beta chains listed next were all sequenced from one sample in a study of T-cell reconstitution after alpha-beta-depleted transplantation in children. Library preparation (for TCRbeta) was performed with unique molecular identifiers. TCRdb re-derived calls from the PCR reads in MiXCR, one entry per CDR3 protein. The sample yields roughly 240,000 distinct CDR3 sequences, around 7.8% seen once. Sequencing used PBMCs, mostly from graft donor cells, obtained 180 days after TCRalphabeta/CD19-depleted stem cell transplant. These receptors were obtained from a male patient under 18 who had a stem cell transplant for acute lymphoblastic leukemia, so the T cells may come from the graft donor.

This clonotype occurred many times. This sequence joins TRBV6-5 and TRBJ2-2; 7 nucleotides line up with TRBD2. CDR3 size: 15 residues. J gave up 4 bases and V 1 base, and 3 bases lay outside the gene matches. The germline CDR1 and CDR2 sequences are MNHEY and SVGAGI. The CDR3 DNA follows: TGTGCCAGCAGTTACTTGCGGGAGAGCACCGGGGAGCTGTTTTTT. This sequence encodes CASSYLRESTGELFF.

This clonotype was seen many times. V is TRBV4-1 and J is TRBJ2-3; 9 nucleotides align to TRBD1. Germline V gene data show CDR1 as MGHRA and CDR2 as YSYEKL. CDR3 size: 22 residues. V lost 0 bases and J lost 4; bases outside the gene matches: 23. The CDR3 sequence: CASSQEALGTGLRGGFPDTQYF. CDR3 nucleotides: TGCGCCAGCAGCCAAGAGGCCCTAGGGACAGGGCTTCGAGGGGGATTCCCAGATACGCAGTATTTT.

This clonotype was seen ten or more times. This rearrangement joins TRBV6-2 or TRBV6-3 to TRBJ1-1; D unresolved. Trimming left V 8 bases short and J 4 bases short, with 17 bases between. Germline-derived CDR1 and CDR2 are MNHEY and SVGEGT. The CDR3 has 14 residues. CDR3 coding DNA: TGTGCCAGCTCCCTGGTAGGGTTCAGCACTGAAGCTTTCTTT. Translating it yields CASSLVGFSTEAFF.

This clonotype was counted at least ten times. This chain links TRBV20-1 with TRBJ1-2; maybe TRBD1 (6 bases). The germline V and J ends were trimmed by 3 bases and 0 bases, with 11 bases remaining between them. CDR1 is DFQATT, CDR2 SNEGSKA, per germline (reference sequence). The CDR3 runs 14 residues. The CDR3 DNA is TGCAGTGCTAGGGGTACAGGGACTAACTATGGCTACACCTTC. Translating it yields CSARGTGTNYGYTF.

This clonotype has at least ten counts. CDR3 amino acids: CASSLAGPTGELFF. The CDR3 region has the DNA TGCGCCAGCAGCTTGGCCGGACCAACCGGGGAGCTGTTTTTT. The genes are TRBV5-1 and TRBJ2-2; no clear D gene. Trimming took 0 bases from V and 5 from J, leaving 8 bases between them. The CDR3 length is 14 residues. From germline, CDR1 is SGHRS and CDR2 YFSETQ.

This clonotype occurred many times. The gene calls are TRBV28 and TRBJ2-5; TRBD2 agrees at 7 bases. After removal of 2 bases from V and 2 bases from J, the junction contained 8 bases not matched to a gene. This CDR3 has 16 residues. Germline values: CDR1 MDHEN, CDR2 SYDVKM. The chain's CDR3 is CASSLRWDYPQETQYF. Here the CDR3 DNA reads TGTGCCAGCAGTTTAAGATGGGACTACCCTCAAGAGACCCAGTACTTC. The variable domain in full, completed from reference TRBV28 and TRBJ2-5, reads DVKVTQSSRYLVKRTGEKVFLECVQDMDHENMFWYRQDPGLGLRLIYFSYDVKMKEKGDIPEGYSVSREKKERFSLILESASTNQTSMYLCASSLRWDYPQETQYFGPGTRLLVL.

This clonotype was observed a handful of times. The V and J genes are TRBV5-1 and TRBJ2-5, with 7 bases that match TRBD2. CDR3 length: 14 residues. The germline V gene encodes CDR1 SGHRS and CDR2 YFSETQ. The junction had 4 bases not matched to a gene; V was cut back by 4 bases and J by 1 base. The CDR3 loop reads CASSPLASQETQYF. The CDR3, as DNA: TGCGCCAGCAGCCCACTAGCGAGCCAAGAGACCCAGTACTTC.

This clonotype was seen ten or more times. CDR3 DNA sequence: TGCAGCGTTGGGGGTCAGGGGCAATCTAGCACAGATACGCAGTATTTT. Its protein product is CSVGGQGQSSTDTQYF. The chain couples TRBV29-1 to TRBJ2-3, with D perhaps TRBD1 (6 bases). V lost 4 bases and J lost 0, with 17 bases in between. This CDR3 is built from 16 residues. Germline V lookup: CDR1 SQVTM, CDR2 ANQGSEA.

This clonotype was recorded many times. J is TRBJ1-4 and V is TRBV28; 9 bases line up with TRBD1. This CDR3 is 16 amino acids long. Germline loops: CDR1 MDHEN, CDR2 SYDVKM. Losses at the gene ends were 4 bases for V and 8 bases for J; bases not matched to a gene: 11. In DNA form, the CDR3 reads TGTGCCAGCAGTTCACACGTCGGACAGGGGAACGAAAAACTGTTTTTT. It specifies CASSSHVGQGNEKLFF.

This clonotype was seen ten or more times. This sequence joins TRBV20-1 and TRBJ1-6, with D possibly being TRBD1 (5 bases). The CDR3 loop spans 14 amino acids. Germline V CDR1 and CDR2: DFQATT, SNEGSKA (reference sequence). Trimming pared 2 bases from V and 5 bases from J, leaving 10 bases between. This chain's CDR3 is CSARLGPHNSPLHF. CDR3 DNA sequence: TGCAGTGCTAGATTGGGGCCCCATAATTCACCCCTCCACTTT.

As to this clonotype: A much larger clone is a single base away; this may be a read error. The chain couples TRBV11-2 to TRBJ1-1, with D tentatively TRBD1 (6 bases). The CDR3 loop spans 15 amino acids. V was cut by 1 base and J by 5 bases, with 14 bases left in between. Looked up from germline, CDR1 is SGHAT and CDR2 is FQNNGV. This chain's CDR3 is CASSLVGGAQTEAFF. The DNA of the CDR3 is TGTGCCAGCAGCTTAGTCGGGGGCGCGCAGACTGAAGCTTTCTTT. The full variable domain, in which reference TRBV11-2 and TRBJ1-1 provide the parts outside the CDR3, is EAGVAQSPRYKIIEKRQSVAFWCNPISGHATLYWYQQILGQGPKLLIQFQNNGVVDDSQLPKDRFSAERLKGVDSTLKIQPAKLEDSAVYLCASSLVGGAQTEAFFGQGTRLTVV.

With regard to this clonotype: One base away lies a much larger clone, so this may be a sequencing read error. This sequence joins TRBV11-1 and TRBJ1-1, with D possibly being TRBD1 (6 bases). CDR1 SGHAT and CDR2 FQDESV come from the germline V gene (reference sequence). The CDR3 runs 18 residues. V was trimmed by 8 bases and J by 1 base, leaving 26 bases between them. CDR3 residues: CASSWAGLGGRQNTEAFF. As DNA, the CDR3 is TGTGCCAGCTCCTGGGCCGGTTTAGGGGGACGTCAGAACACTGAAGCTTTCTTT.

This clonotype was seen many times. The V gene is TRBV29-1, the J gene TRBJ2-7; D may be TRBD1 (6 bases). The CDR3 is 13 residues long. The germline gives CDR1 SQVTM, CDR2 ANQGSEA. V lost 4 bases, J lost 0 bases, and 10 bases lay in between. The CDR3 protein is CSVGPGASYEQYF. In DNA, the CDR3 is TGCAGCGTTGGGCCAGGGGCCTCCTACGAGCAGTACTTC.

In its sample, this clonotype was seen many times. The chain uses TRBV9 and TRBJ1-2; 7 bases are shared with TRBD1. The J segment lost 4 bases and the V segment lost 4 bases, leaving 4 bases of the junction unmatched. The CDR3 covers 13 residues. Germline values: CDR1 SGDLS, CDR2 YYNGEE. Here the CDR3 reads CASSLGQSYGYTF. As DNA, the CDR3 is TGTGCCAGCAGCTTGGGACAGTCCTATGGCTACACCTTC.

This clonotype was recorded at least ten times. The CDR3 protein is CASSLTGITNQPQHF. CDR3 coding DNA: TGTGCCAGCAGTTTAACCGGGATTACCAATCAGCCCCAGCATTTT. The chain recombines TRBV28 with TRBJ1-5; D not certain. The CDR3 length is 15 residues. V was cut by 2 bases and J by 3 bases, with 11 bases left in between. The germline gives CDR1 MDHEN, CDR2 SYDVKM.

This clonotype has at least ten counts. V and J are TRBV24-1 and TRBJ2-3; maybe TRBD1 (6 bases). CDR1 is KGHDR and CDR2 is SFDVKD in the germline V gene. V was shortened by 5 bases and J by 4 bases, with 9 bases between the two germline ends. The length of the CDR3 is 13 residues. The CDR3 DNA is TGTGCCACCAGTGGGACAGTCGCAGATACGCAGTATTTT. Its protein product is CATSGTVADTQYF.

The table lists this clonotype with many counts. The V gene is TRBV28, the J gene TRBJ2-1, with 8 positions matching TRBD2. Germline assignment: CDR1 MDHEN and CDR2 SYDVKM. The CDR3 consists of 18 residues. V lost 1 base to trimming and J lost 4 bases; unmatched junction nucleotides: 12. For the CDR3, the DNA is TGTGCCAGCAGTTTATCCTACTCCGGGACTAGTGTTTACAATGAGCAGTTCTTC. Its translation: CASSLSYSGTSVYNEQFF.

This clonotype was observed at least ten times. J is TRBJ1-4 and V is TRBV7-9, with TRBD1 identical over 7 bases. Trimming removed 0 bases from V and 7 bases from J; junction bases left unmatched: 8. CDR1 is SEHNR, CDR2 FQNEAQ, per germline (reference sequence). CDR3 length equals 16 residues. CDR3 bases: TGTGCCAGCAGCTTAGCGTCGACAGGGAGGGTTGAAAAACTGTTTTTT. It is translated as CASSLASTGRVEKLFF.

The table lists this clonotype with many counts. The chain combines TRBV28 with TRBJ2-3; 9 nucleotides align to TRBD2. The CDR3 contains 17 residues. CDR1 is MDHEN, CDR2 SYDVKM, per germline. Losses at the gene ends were 2 bases for V and 0 bases for J; bases not matched to a gene: 6. The CDR3 region is CASSLSGGIISTDTQYF. The CDR3 DNA reads as TGTGCCAGCAGTTTAAGCGGGGGGATAATAAGCACAGATACGCAGTATTTT.

This clonotype was recorded at least ten times. This chain connects TRBV4-3 to TRBJ1-2; no clear D. Germline lookup yields CDR1 LGHNA and CDR2 YSLEER. V was shortened by 3 bases and J by 3 bases, with 14 bases between the two germline ends. This CDR3 comprises 15 residues. The DNA of the CDR3 is TGCGCCAGCAGCCAGGAAAGGAGTTTTCACTATGGCTACACCTTC. Translated, it gives CASSQERSFHYGYTF.

In its sample, this clonotype was seen many times. V usage is TRBV12-3 or TRBV12-4 and J usage is TRBJ2-3; D gene ambiguous. The germline V and J ends were trimmed by 1 base and 2 bases, with 7 bases remaining between them. The CDR3 extends over 14 amino acids. Written as DNA, the CDR3 is TGTGCCAGCAGTTTAGTGGACCTCACAGATACGCAGTATTTT. This encodes CASSLVDLTDTQYF.

This clonotype was recorded many times. This chain links TRBV18 with TRBJ2-7; D is perhaps TRBD1 (5 bases). The CDR3 is 17 amino acids. Trimming pared 1 base from V and 2 bases from J, leaving 18 bases between. Germline CDR1 and CDR2: KGHSH and LQKENI. CDR3 in amino acids: CASSPRSGFDSTYEQYF. The CDR3, as DNA: TGTGCCAGCTCACCACGATCAGGTTTCGACAGTACCTACGAGCAGTACTTC.

Ten or more counts support this clonotype. The rearrangement links TRBV4-3 to TRBJ2-3; no firm D call. Trimming shortened V by 0 bases and J by 4 bases, and 11 bases separated the two germline ends. The CDR3 has 15 residues. Germline loops: CDR1 LGHNA, CDR2 YSLEER. The CDR3 bases are TGCGCCAGCAGCCAAGATCTTTGGGGTTCAGATACGCAGTATTTT. This encodes CASSQDLWGSDTQYF.

This clonotype was picked up many times. This rearrangement joins TRBV11-2 to TRBJ1-2; no definite D call. V lost 5 bases, J lost 4 bases, and 17 bases lay in between. Germline values: CDR1 SGHAT, CDR2 FQNNGV. The CDR3 covers 15 residues. CDR3 sequence reads: CASSPTPGRAYGYTF. Here the CDR3 DNA reads TGTGCCAGCAGCCCCACACCCGGGCGGGCCTATGGCTACACCTTC.

In its sample, this clonotype was seen many times. The rearrangement joins TRBV11-2 to TRBJ2-4; the D call may be TRBD1 or TRBD2 (5 bases each). CDR3 length: 13 amino acids. Germline V gives CDR1 SGHAT, CDR2 FQNNGV. Deletions cut 2 bases from V and 6 bases from J, with 8 bases between. This CDR3 reads CASSLRDGNIQYF. The CDR3 DNA reads TGTGCCAGCAGCTTAAGGGACGGAAACATTCAGTACTTC.

The chain couples TRBV5-5 to TRBJ1-4; D gene uncertain. The CDR3 covers 13 residues. Trimming pared 2 bases from V and 0 bases from J, leaving 2 bases between. CDR1 SGHKS and CDR2 YYEKEE come from the germline V gene (reference sequence). As DNA, the CDR3 is TGTGCCAGCAGCTTTCCAACTAATGAAAAACTGTTTTTT. Amino acids: CASSFPTNEKLFF.

In this sample, this clonotype turned up many times. The chain couples TRBV20-1 to TRBJ2-5; 11 nucleotides align to TRBD2. Germline lookup yields CDR1 DFQATT and CDR2 SNEGSKA (reference sequence). This CDR3 is built from 14 residues. V gave up 5 bases and J gave up 5 bases; unmatched junction bases: 7. CDR3 sequence (DNA): TGCAGTGCTGATACTAGCGGGAGACGGGAGACCCAGTACTTC. It yields the protein CSADTSGRRETQYF.

This clonotype was detected many times. The V gene is TRBV4-2, the J gene TRBJ2-3, with a weak D call TRBD2 (5 bases). The length of the CDR3 is 15 residues. V gave up 1 base and J gave up 3 bases, with 11 bases separating them. Germline assignment: CDR1 LGHNA and CDR2 YNFKEQ. The CDR3: CASSQGGSGTDTQYF. The CDR3 DNA follows: TGTGCCAGCAGCCAAGGGGGATCGGGGACAGATACGCAGTATTTT.

This clonotype was observed at least ten times. J is TRBJ1-1 and V is TRBV12-3 or TRBV12-4, with 9 bases lining up with TRBD1. The CDR3 has 16 residues. The junction had 13 bases not matched to a gene; V was cut back by 3 bases and J by 8 bases. CDR3 bases: TGTGCCAGCAGTTTCACCTCGACAGGGGGAAAAGGCGAAGCTTTCTTT. It encodes CASSFTSTGGKGEAFF.

This clonotype was picked up many times. The rearrangement joins TRBV28 to TRBJ2-1; D is undetermined. Trimming took off 5 bases at V and 0 bases at J, with 14 bases between the two ends. CDR3 size: 16 residues. The germline CDR1 and CDR2 sequences are MDHEN and SYDVKM. The CDR3 region has the DNA TGTGCCAGCAGTCTCCCGCGACTCCTCTCCTACAATGAGCAGTTCTTC. The encoded protein is CASSLPRLLSYNEQFF. The full variable domain, its missing parts supplied by reference TRBV28 and TRBJ2-1, is DVKVTQSSRYLVKRTGEKVFLECVQDMDHENMFWYRQDPGLGLRLIYFSYDVKMKEKGDIPEGYSVSREKKERFSLILESASTNQTSMYLCASSLPRLLSYNEQFFGPGTRLTVL.